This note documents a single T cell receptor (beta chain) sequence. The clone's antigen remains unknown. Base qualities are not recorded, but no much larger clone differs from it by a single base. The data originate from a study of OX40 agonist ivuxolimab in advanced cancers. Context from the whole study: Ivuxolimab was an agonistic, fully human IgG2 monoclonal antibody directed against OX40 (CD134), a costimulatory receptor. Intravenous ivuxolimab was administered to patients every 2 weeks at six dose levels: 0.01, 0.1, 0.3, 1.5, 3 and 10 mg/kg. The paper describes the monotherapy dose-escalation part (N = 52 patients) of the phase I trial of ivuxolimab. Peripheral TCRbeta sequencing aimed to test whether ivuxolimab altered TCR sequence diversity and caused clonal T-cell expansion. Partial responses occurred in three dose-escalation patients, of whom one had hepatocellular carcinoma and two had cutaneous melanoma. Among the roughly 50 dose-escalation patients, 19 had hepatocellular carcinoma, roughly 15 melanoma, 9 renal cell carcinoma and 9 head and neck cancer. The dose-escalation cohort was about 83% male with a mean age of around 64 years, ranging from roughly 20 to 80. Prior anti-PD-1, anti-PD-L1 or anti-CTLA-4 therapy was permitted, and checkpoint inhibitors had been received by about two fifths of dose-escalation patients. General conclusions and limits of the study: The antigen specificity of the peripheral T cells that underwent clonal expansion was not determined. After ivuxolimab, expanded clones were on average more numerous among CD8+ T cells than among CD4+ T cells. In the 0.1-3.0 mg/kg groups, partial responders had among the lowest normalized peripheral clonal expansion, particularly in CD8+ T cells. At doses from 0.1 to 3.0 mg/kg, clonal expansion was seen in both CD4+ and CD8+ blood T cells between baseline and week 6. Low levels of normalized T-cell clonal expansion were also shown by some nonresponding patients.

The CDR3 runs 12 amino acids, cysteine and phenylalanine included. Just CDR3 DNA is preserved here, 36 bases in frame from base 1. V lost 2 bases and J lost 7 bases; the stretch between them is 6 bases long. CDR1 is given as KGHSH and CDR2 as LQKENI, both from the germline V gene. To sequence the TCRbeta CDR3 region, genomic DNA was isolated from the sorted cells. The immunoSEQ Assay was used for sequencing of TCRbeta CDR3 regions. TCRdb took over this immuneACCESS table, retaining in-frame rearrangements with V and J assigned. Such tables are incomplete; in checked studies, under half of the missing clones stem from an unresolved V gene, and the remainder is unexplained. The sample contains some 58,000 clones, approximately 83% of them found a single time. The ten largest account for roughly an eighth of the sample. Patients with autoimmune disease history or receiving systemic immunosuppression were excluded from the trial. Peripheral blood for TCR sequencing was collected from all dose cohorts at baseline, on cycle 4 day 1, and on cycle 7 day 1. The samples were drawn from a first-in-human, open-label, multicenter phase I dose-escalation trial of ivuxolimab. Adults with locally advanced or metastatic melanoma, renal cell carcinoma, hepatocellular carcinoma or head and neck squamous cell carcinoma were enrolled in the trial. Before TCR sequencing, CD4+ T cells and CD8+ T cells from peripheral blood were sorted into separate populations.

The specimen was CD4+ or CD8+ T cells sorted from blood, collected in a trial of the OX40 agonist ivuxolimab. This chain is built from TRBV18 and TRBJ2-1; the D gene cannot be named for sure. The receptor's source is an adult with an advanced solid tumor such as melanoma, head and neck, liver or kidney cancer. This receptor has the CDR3 CASSPLENEQFF. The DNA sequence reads TGTGCCAGCTCACCATTGGAAAATGAGCAGTTCTTC.